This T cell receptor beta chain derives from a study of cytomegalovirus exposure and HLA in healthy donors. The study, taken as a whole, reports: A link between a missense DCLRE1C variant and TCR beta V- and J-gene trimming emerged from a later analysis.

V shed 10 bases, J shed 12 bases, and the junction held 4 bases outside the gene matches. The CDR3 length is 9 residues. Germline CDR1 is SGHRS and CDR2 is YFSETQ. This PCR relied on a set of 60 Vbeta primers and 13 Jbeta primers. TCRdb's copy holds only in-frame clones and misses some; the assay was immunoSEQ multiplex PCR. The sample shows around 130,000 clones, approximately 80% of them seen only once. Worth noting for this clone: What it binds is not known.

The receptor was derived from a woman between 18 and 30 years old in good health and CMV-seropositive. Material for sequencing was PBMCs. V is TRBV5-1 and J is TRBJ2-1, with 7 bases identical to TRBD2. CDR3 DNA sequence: TGCGCCGGACTAGGGGCGCAGTTCTTC. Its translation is CAGLGAQFF. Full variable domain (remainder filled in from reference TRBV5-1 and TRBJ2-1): KAGVTQTPRYLIKTRGQQVTLSCSPISGHRSVSWYQQTPGQGLQFLFEYFSETQRNKGNFPGRFSGRQFSNSRSEMNVSTLELGDSALYLCAGLGAQFFGPGTRLTVL.